This TCR beta chain was obtained from a study of blood T cell repertoires in COVID-19. Whole-study context: Collection of acute and convalescent COVID-19 samples took place in the United States, Italy and Spain. In each case, the material was cDNA or gDNA derived from T cells, B-cell-depleted T cells, or PBMCs.

In the study's own analysis: Amplification of reference gene primers provided the estimated nucleated cell counts. The table came from immunoSEQ multiplex PCR; TCRdb's copy has only in-frame clones and leaves some out. Clonal size and the V and J genes are those of that table, whereas D and trimming came from the DNA. The data contain 150,000 to 200,000 clones, roughly 83% of them seen just once; the ten biggest clones take up roughly a tenth. The length of the CDR3 is 15 residues. Per germline, CDR1 SGHNT and CDR2 YENEEA. The ends lost 1 base at V and 8 bases at J; junction bases unmatched: 7. The chain couples TRBV11-3 to TRBJ2-1; 8 bases fit TRBD2. The sequenced sample consisted of peripheral blood. This receptor was obtained from a woman older than 75 with active or convalescent COVID-19. CDR3 sequence: CASSLVAGGLYEQFF. The CDR3 bases are TGTGCCAGCAGCTTAGTTGCGGGGGGCTTGTATGAGCAGTTCTTC.